This TCR beta chain was sequenced in a study of shared clonotypes between healthy human individuals. Only in-frame clones appear in the TCRdb table, and some are missing; sequencing was by immunoSEQ multiplex PCR. The sample includes roughly 2 million clones, approximately 95% seen only once; the top ten take roughly 0.13%. In regard to this clone: The sample holds other DNA sequences that translate to the same CDR3.

The sample was naive CD4+ T cells sorted from blood. Subset specified: CD45RA+ positively selected. The sequence was collected from a man between 18 and 29 years old in good health.

The chain's CDR3 is CASSQTGSYEQYF. In DNA, the CDR3 is TGTGCCAGCAGTCAGACAGGGTCCTACGAGCAGTACTTC. The chain is built from TRBV6-5 and TRBJ2-7; TRBD1 aligns across 7 bases. V lost 5 bases, J lost 1 base, and 2 bases stayed unmatched. Germline V gene sequence: CDR1 MNHEY, CDR2 SVGAGI. The CDR3 loop spans 13 amino acids.